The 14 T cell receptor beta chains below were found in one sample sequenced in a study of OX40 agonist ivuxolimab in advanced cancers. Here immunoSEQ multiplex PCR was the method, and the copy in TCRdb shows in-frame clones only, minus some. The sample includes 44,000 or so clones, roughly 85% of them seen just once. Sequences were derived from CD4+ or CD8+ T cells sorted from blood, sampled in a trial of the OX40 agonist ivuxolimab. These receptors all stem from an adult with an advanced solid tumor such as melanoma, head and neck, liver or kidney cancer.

This CDR3 reads CAHEPSGIYEQYF. CDR3 nucleotide sequence: TGTGCCCACGAACCTAGCGGGATCTACGAGCAGTACTTC. The genes are TRBV30 and TRBJ2-7, with 9 bases matching TRBD2. This CDR3 has 13 residues. CDR1 and CDR2 from the germline V gene are GTSNPN and SVGIG (reference sequence). Trimming took 8 bases from V and 3 from J; bases not matched to a gene: 8.

CDR3 nucleotides: TGTGCCACCAGCAGAGGGGGGACTAGCGCAGATACGCAGTATTTT. As protein: CATSRGGTSADTQYF. The V gene is TRBV15, the J gene TRBJ2-3; the match to TRBD2 covers 10 bases. The CDR3 spans 15 residues. The V and J ends lost 1 base and 4 bases, in that order; junction bases with no gene match: 2. In germline, CDR1 is LNHNV, CDR2 YYDKDF (reference sequence).

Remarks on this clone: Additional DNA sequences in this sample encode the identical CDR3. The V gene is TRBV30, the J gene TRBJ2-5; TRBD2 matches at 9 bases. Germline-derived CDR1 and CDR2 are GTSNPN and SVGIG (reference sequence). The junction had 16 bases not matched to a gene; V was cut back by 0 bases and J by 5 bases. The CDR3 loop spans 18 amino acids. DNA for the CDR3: TGTGCCTGGAGTGTAGGATTGGGTCGGCGGGGGGGCCGGGAGACCCAGTACTTC. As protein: CAWSVGLGRRGGRETQYF.

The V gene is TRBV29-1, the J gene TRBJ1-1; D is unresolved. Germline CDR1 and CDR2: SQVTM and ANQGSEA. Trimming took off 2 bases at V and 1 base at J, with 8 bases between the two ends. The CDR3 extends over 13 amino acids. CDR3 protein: CSVEYEGNTEAFF. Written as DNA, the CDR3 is TGCAGCGTTGAATACGAGGGGAACACTGAAGCTTTCTTT.

The CDR3 bases are TGTGCCAGCAGCGTAGCTGCGAGGGACTACTACAATGAGCAGTTCTTC. Residues: CASSVAARDYYNEQFF. V gene TRBV9 combines with J gene TRBJ2-1, with 7 bases that match TRBD2. The V gene end was trimmed by 0 bases and the J gene end by 3 bases; junction bases not matched to a gene: 6. Germline V gene sequence: CDR1 SGDLS, CDR2 YYNGEE. The CDR3 covers 16 residues.

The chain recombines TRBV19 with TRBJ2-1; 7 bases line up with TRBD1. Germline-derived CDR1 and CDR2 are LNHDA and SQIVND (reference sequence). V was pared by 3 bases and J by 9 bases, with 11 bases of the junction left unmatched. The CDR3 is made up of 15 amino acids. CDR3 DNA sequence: TGTGCCAGTAGTATCTCACGACAGGGCCCCAGTGAGCAGTTCTTC. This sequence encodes CASSISRQGPSEQFF.

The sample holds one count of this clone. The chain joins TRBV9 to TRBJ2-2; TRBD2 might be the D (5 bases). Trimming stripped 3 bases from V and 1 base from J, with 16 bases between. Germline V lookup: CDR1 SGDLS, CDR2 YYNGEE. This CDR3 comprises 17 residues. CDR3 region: CASSAFRDILNTGELFF. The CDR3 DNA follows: TGTGCCAGCAGCGCCTTCCGGGATATACTGAACACCGGGGAGCTGTTTTTT. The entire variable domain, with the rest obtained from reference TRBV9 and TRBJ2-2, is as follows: DSGVTQTPKHLITATGQRVTLRCSPRSGDLSVYWYQQSLDQGLQFLIQYYNGEERAKGNILERFSAQQFPDLHSELNLSSLELGDSALYFCASSAFRDILNTGELFFGEGSRLTVL.

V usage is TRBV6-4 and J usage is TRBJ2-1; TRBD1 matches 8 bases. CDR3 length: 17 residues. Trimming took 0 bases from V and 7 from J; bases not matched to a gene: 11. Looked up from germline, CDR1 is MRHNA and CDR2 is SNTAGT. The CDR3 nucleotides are TGTGCCAGCAGTGACTCTGGGGGGAGGACAGGGTTGAATGAGCAGTTCTTC. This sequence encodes CASSDSGGRTGLNEQFF.

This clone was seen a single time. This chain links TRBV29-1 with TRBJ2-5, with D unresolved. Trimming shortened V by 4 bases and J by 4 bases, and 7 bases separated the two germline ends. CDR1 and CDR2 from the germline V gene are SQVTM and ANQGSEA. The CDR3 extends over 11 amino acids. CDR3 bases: TGCAGCGTTGCACAGTCAGAGACCCAGTACTTC. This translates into CSVAQSETQYF.

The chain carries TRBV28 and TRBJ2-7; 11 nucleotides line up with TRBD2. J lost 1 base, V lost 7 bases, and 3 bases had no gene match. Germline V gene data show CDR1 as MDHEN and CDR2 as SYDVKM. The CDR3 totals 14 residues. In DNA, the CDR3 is TGTGCCAGCATCGGGACTAGCGGTTCCTACGAGCAGTACTTC. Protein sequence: CASIGTSGSYEQYF.

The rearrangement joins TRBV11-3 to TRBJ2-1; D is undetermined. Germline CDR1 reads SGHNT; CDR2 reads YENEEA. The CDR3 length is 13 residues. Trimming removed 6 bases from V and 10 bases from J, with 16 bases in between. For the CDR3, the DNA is TGTGCCAGCAGTATCCAGACGGGCCAGGAGCAGTTCTTC. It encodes CASSIQTGQEQFF.

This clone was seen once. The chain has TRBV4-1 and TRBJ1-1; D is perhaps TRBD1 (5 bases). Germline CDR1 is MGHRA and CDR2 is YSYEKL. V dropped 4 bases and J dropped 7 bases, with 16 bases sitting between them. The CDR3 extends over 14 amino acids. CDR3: CASSLTGRGSEAFF. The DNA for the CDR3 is TGCGCCAGCAGCCTCACCGGGAGGGGCAGTGAAGCTTTCTTT.

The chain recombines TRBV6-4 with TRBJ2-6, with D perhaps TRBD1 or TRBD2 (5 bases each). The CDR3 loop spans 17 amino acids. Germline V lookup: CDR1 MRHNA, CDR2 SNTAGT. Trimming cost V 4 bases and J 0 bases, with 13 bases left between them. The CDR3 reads CASSGRDGSSGANVLTF. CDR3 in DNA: TGTGCCAGCAGTGGAAGGGACGGCTCCTCTGGGGCCAACGTCCTGACTTTC.

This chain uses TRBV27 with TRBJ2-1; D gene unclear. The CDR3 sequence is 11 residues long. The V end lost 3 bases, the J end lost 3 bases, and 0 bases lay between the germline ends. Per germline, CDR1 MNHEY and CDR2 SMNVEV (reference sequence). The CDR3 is CASSFYNEQFF. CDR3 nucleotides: TGTGCCAGCAGTTTCTACAATGAGCAGTTCTTC.